This T cell receptor beta chain was found in a study of OX40 agonist ivuxolimab in advanced cancers. In the study overall: Hepatocellular carcinoma, melanoma, renal cell or head and neck cancer was diagnosed in the dose-escalation patients.

Assay used: immunoSEQ multiplex PCR; TCRdb lists only in-frame clones, some missing. The repertoire holds 25,000 to 30,000 clones, with about four fifths as singletons. V was clipped by 1 base and J by 6 bases, with 9 bases between them. Germline CDR1 SGHVS, CDR2 FQNEAQ. This CDR3 has 13 residues. The genes are TRBV7-8 and TRBJ1-1, with D unresolved. The material was CD4+ or CD8+ T cells sorted from blood, obtained in a trial of the OX40 agonist ivuxolimab. The TCR sequence derives from an adult with an advanced solid tumor such as melanoma, head and neck, liver or kidney cancer. In DNA, the CDR3 is TGTGCCAGCAGCTTAGGGGGTATGGCTGAAGCTTTCTTT. Protein sequence: CASSLGGMAEAFF.